Included here is one TCR beta chain sequence, with context. Its antigen is as yet unknown. RNA transcripts provided the source from which TCR beta CDR3 regions were amplified. A set of HTBI primers served as the primers for a first-round RT-PCR of the TCR CDR3. Using its own MiXCR run on the multiplex PCR reads, TCRdb lists one record per CDR3 protein. The data show about 570,000 distinct CDR3 sequences, with about 45% seen just once and around a fifth held by the top ten. Diagnostic assessment was based on clinical symptoms, serum thyroxine and TRAb, thyroid ultrasound and orbital computed tomography. This entry comes from a study of T cells in Graves' hyperthyroidism and ophthalmopathy. Germline trimming cut 4 bases from V and 10 bases from J; bases unmatched to any gene: 15. The CDR3 length is 16 residues. Germline V gives CDR1 LGHDT, CDR2 YNNKEL (reference sequence). Study-level points and caveats: Ophthalmopathy prediction by the model preceded onset by a median approximately 5.9 months. Most thyroid clonotypes that were expanded above 0.001 also turned up in blood.

The J gene is TRBJ1-1, the V gene TRBV3-1, with 10 nucleotides matching TRBD1. Sequencing was carried out using peripheral blood or thyroid tissue (not recorded which). The sequence came from an adult woman with Graves' disease, either hyperthyroidism or ophthalmopathy (not recorded which). The CDR3 loop is CASSRQGMTGGGGAFF. The CDR3 nucleotides are TGTGCCAGCAGCCGCCAGGGAATGACAGGGGGCGGGGGAGCTTTCTTT. The variable domain in full, with the rest retrieved from reference TRBV3-1 and TRBJ1-1, is DTAVSQTPKYLVTQMGNDKSIKCEQNLGHDTMYWYKQDSKKFLKIMFSYNNKELIINETVPNRFSPKSPDKAHLNLHINSLELGDSAVYFCASSRQGMTGGGGAFFGQGTRLTVV.